The next 10 T cell receptor beta chains were all read from a single sample in a study of blood T cell repertoires in COVID-19. Method: immunoSEQ multiplex PCR; TCRdb's copy keeps in-frame clones and lacks some. The data contain roughly 250,000 clones, approximately 83% of them singletons. The sample consisted of peripheral blood. The receptors were gathered from a person aged 70 to 80 with COVID-19, enrolled during active disease.

V usage is TRBV29-1 and J usage is TRBJ1-2; D unresolved. Per the germline V gene, CDR1 is SQVTM and CDR2 is ANQGSEA. V gave up 3 bases and J gave up 2 bases, with 4 bases separating them. CDR3 length equals 11 residues. The CDR3 coding sequence is TGCAGCGTTGACAGGAACTATGGCTACACCTTC. Its protein is CSVDRNYGYTF.

The V call is TRBV28, the J call TRBJ2-7, with 9 nucleotides matching TRBD1. CDR1 and CDR2 from the germline V gene are MDHEN and SYDVKM. The CDR3 runs to 15 residues. The J segment lost 5 bases and the V segment lost 2 bases, leaving 7 bases of the junction unmatched. The chain's CDR3 is CASSLGGQGRDEQYF. DNA for the CDR3: TGTGCCAGCAGTTTAGGAGGACAGGGGAGGGACGAGCAGTACTTC. Looking up the rest from reference TRBV28 and TRBJ2-7 gives the full variable domain: DVKVTQSSRYLVKRTGEKVFLECVQDMDHENMFWYRQDPGLGLRLIYFSYDVKMKEKGDIPEGYSVSREKKERFSLILESASTNQTSMYLCASSLGGQGRDEQYFGPGTRLTVT.

This clone occurred once. V gene TRBV3-1 (or the pseudogene TRBV3-2) combines with J gene TRBJ2-7; D uncertain. V lost 3 bases, J lost 0 bases, and 21 bases lay in between. There are 18 residues in the CDR3. Germline V lookup: CDR1 LGHDT, CDR2 YNNKEL (reference sequence). The CDR3 loop is CASSQRIRREKSSYEQYF. CDR3 DNA sequence: TGTGCCAGCAGCCAGCGGATCCGGAGAGAGAAGAGCTCCTACGAGCAGTACTTC.

The chain has TRBV2 and TRBJ2-5; D gene unclear. Per the germline V gene, CDR1 is SNHLY and CDR2 is FYNNEI. The CDR3 loop spans 12 amino acids. V was clipped by 6 bases and J by 0 bases, with 5 bases between them. The DNA of the CDR3 is TGTGCCAGCAGGCAGTACCAAGAGACCCAGTACTTC. Translating it yields CASRQYQETQYF.

This clone was recorded only once. The chain links TRBV3-1 (or the pseudogene TRBV3-2) to TRBJ2-7; 12 nucleotides agree with TRBD1. The CDR3 is 17 amino acids. Trimming removed 2 bases from V and 6 bases from J; junction bases left unmatched: 11. Germline lookup yields CDR1 LGHDT and CDR2 YNNKEL (reference sequence). This CDR3 reads CASSQRALGTGGSEQYF. The CDR3 DNA is TGTGCCAGCAGCCAAAGGGCCCTCGGGACAGGGGGCTCCGAGCAGTACTTC.

The sample holds one count of this clone. The chain links TRBV19 to TRBJ2-7; 10 bases map to TRBD2. J lost 2 bases, V lost 7 bases, and 11 bases had no gene match. From germline, CDR1 is LNHDA and CDR2 SQIVND (reference sequence). CDR3 length: 16 residues. CDR3 sequence reads: CASTKGASGSPYEQYF. The CDR3 DNA reads as TGTGCCAGTACCAAGGGGGCTAGCGGGAGTCCCTACGAGCAGTACTTC. Complete variable domain (other parts from reference TRBV19 and TRBJ2-7): DGGITQSPKYLFRKEGQNVTLSCEQNLNHDAMYWYRQDPGQGLRLIYYSQIVNDFQKGDIAEGYSVSREKKESFPLTVTSAQKNPTAFYLCASTKGASGSPYEQYFGPGTRLTVT.

CDR3 in DNA: TGTGCCACCAGTGATCCCCTAGAAGCGGGAGGCGAAAAACTGTTTTTT. It encodes CATSDPLEAGGEKLFF. The chain combines TRBV24-1 with TRBJ1-4; no reliable D call. The CDR3 sequence is 16 residues long. The germline V gene has CDR1 KGHDR and CDR2 SFDVKD. The ends were cut back, 3 bases at V and 8 bases at J, with 18 bases in the middle.

A single count supports this clone. The rearrangement joins TRBV5-1 to TRBJ2-3; 12 bases line up with TRBD2. CDR3 length equals 16 residues. Germline V gene data show CDR1 as SGHRS and CDR2 as YFSETQ. The trim removed 4 bases at V and 4 bases at J, leaving 7 bases unmatched. The CDR3 protein is CASSVLTSGSSDTQYF. The CDR3 nucleotides read TGCGCCAGCAGCGTCCTGACTAGCGGGAGCTCAGATACGCAGTATTTT.

The chain uses TRBV18 and TRBJ1-4; D gene unclear. CDR3 length equals 12 residues. V lost 1 base and J 10 bases, leaving 7 bases between the germline ends. Germline V gene lookup returns CDR1 KGHSH and CDR2 LQKENI. CDR3: CASSPQIRKLFF. The DNA for the CDR3 is TGTGCCAGCTCACCACAAATCCGAAAACTGTTTTTT. The variable domain in full, completed from reference TRBV18 and TRBJ1-4, reads NAGVMQNPRHLVRRRGQEARLRCSPMKGHSHVYWYRQLPEEGLKFMVYLQKENIIDESGMPKERFSAEFPKEGPSILRIQQVVRGDSAAYFCASSPQIRKLFFGSGTQLSVL.

J is TRBJ1-3 and V is TRBV6-5; unclear D gene. In germline, CDR1 is MNHEY, CDR2 SVGAGI. V lost 0 bases and J 4 bases, leaving 10 bases between the germline ends. The length of the CDR3 is 15 residues. The CDR3 region has the DNA TGTGCCAGCAGTTACTCGATAAAAGCAGGAAACACCATATATTTT. Protein sequence: CASSYSIKAGNTIYF.